These 27 T cell receptor beta chains share one sample of origin, sequenced in a study of blood T cells in healthy people across ages. Alongside a J-beta primer mix, a sample-barcoded 5' primer served in a second PCR lasting about 7 to 11 cycles. Each CDR3 protein gets one entry after TCRdb re-called the 5' RACE reads with MiXCR. This table holds about 800,000 distinct CDR3 sequences, 25% found once. This sample was also put to use in a study of T cells of mothers and their children.

Sequences were obtained from blood. These receptor sequences come from a boy between 5 and 17 years old in good health.

This clonotype was counted only a few times. V is TRBV5-1 and J is TRBJ2-5, with D perhaps TRBD2 (6 bases). Looked up from germline, CDR1 is SGHRS and CDR2 is YFSETQ. Trimming shortened V by 0 bases and J by 3 bases, and 21 bases separated the two germline ends. CDR3 length: 18 residues. In DNA, the CDR3 is TGCGCCAGCAGCTTGGTTTCAATCGCTGGAGGGCCGAAAGAGACCCAGTACTTC. This sequence encodes CASSLVSIAGGPKETQYF.

This clonotype was recorded only once. V is TRBV15 and J is TRBJ2-5; TRBD1 aligns across 8 bases. CDR1 and CDR2 from the germline V gene are LNHNV and YYDKDF (reference sequence). This CDR3 is built from 15 residues. Trimming cost V 0 bases and J 3 bases; bases outside gene matches: 3. The CDR3 bases are TGTGCCACCAGCAGAGACCTGACAGGGGAAGAGACCCAGTACTTC. This encodes CATSRDLTGEETQYF.

V is TRBV15 and J is TRBJ2-5; D is uncertain. V was clipped by 0 bases and J by 14 bases, with 28 bases between them. Germline V lookup: CDR1 LNHNV, CDR2 YYDKDF (reference sequence). There are 17 residues in the CDR3. The CDR3 protein is CATSRDRISVYQEIQYF. The DNA for the CDR3 is TGTGCCACCAGCAGAGATCGGATATCAGTGTACCAAGAGATTCAATACTTC. Combining the CDR3 with reference TRBV15 and TRBJ2-5 gives the whole variable domain DAMVIQNPRYQVTQFGKPVTLSCSQTLNHNVMYWYQQKSSQAPKLLFHYYDKDFNNEADTPDNFQSRRPNTSFCFLDIRSPGLGDTAMYLCATSRDRISVYQEIQYFGPGTRLLVL.

The table lists this clonotype with a few counts. The V gene is TRBV29-1, the J gene TRBJ2-7, with D tentatively TRBD1 or TRBD2 (5 bases each). V dropped 4 bases and J dropped 7 bases, with 17 bases sitting between them. The CDR3 extends over 13 amino acids. Germline V CDR1 and CDR2: SQVTM, ANQGSEA. This CDR3 is CSVGDSLSGEQYF. The CDR3 DNA sequence: TGCAGCGTTGGAGACAGCCTGTCGGGAGAGCAGTACTTC.

This clonotype has only a few counts. The CDR3 sequence: CASSSSGDSVHEQFF. The CDR3 DNA is TGTGCCAGCAGCTCTAGCGGGGATAGCGTACATGAGCAGTTCTTC. This chain joins TRBV5-5 and TRBJ2-1; TRBD2 agrees at 9 bases. The CDR3 sequence is 15 residues long. Germline V CDR1 and CDR2: SGHKS, YYEKEE (reference sequence). With V trimmed by 3 bases and J by 8 bases, 9 bases remained unmatched. The entire variable domain, with the rest obtained from reference TRBV5-5 and TRBJ2-1, is as follows: DAGVTQSPTHLIKTRGQQVTLRCSPISGHKSVSWYQQVLGQGPQFIFQYYEKEERGRGNFPDRFSARQFPNYSSELNVNALLLGDSALYLCASSSSGDSVHEQFFGPGTRLTVL.

This clonotype has just a few counts. The CDR3: CASSPPGTAGAKNIQYF. The CDR3 DNA sequence: TGTGCCAGCTCACCACCTGGTACCGCGGGGGCCAAAAACATTCAGTACTTC. The chain combines TRBV18 with TRBJ2-4, with TRBD2 as a possible D gene (6 bases). Germline CDR1 and CDR2: KGHSH and LQKENI. V was cut by 0 bases and J by 1 base, with 13 bases left in between. This CDR3 region has 17 residues.

This clonotype turned up a few times. The rearrangement joins TRBV27 to TRBJ1-5, with D unresolved. The V end lost 8 bases, the J end lost 3 bases, and 8 bases lay between the germline ends. This CDR3 is built from 12 residues. Germline lookup yields CDR1 MNHEY and CDR2 SMNVEV (reference sequence). The CDR3 coding sequence is TGTGCCAGCCGCTCAAACAATCAGCCCCAGCATTTT. Protein: CASRSNNQPQHF.

The chain joins TRBV6-2 or TRBV6-3 to TRBJ1-5; tentatively, D is TRBD1 (6 bases). CDR1 MNHEY and CDR2 SVGEGT come from the germline V gene. Trimming left V 7 bases short and J 0 bases short, with 13 bases between. The CDR3 loop spans 15 amino acids. Here the CDR3 DNA reads TGTGCCAGCACCCCAGGGGCGTATAGCAATCAGCCCCAGCATTTT. This encodes CASTPGAYSNQPQHF.

This clonotype was seen a handful of times. Mismatch with germline at one junction end may stem from a read error. This rearrangement joins TRBV9 to TRBJ2-1, with 8 bases fitting TRBD1. Germline values: CDR1 SGDLS, CDR2 YYNGEE. The CDR3 consists of 15 residues. CDR3 amino acids: CASSIDRGPYDEQFF. The CDR3 nucleotides are TGTGCCAGCAGCATCGACAGGGGACCCTACGATGAGCAGTTCTTC. The variable domain in full, completed from reference TRBV9 and TRBJ2-1, reads DSGVTQTPKHLITATGQRVTLRCSPRSGDLSVYWYQQSLDQGLQFLIQYYNGEERAKGNILERFSAQQFPDLHSELNLSSLELGDSALYFCASSIDRGPYDEQFFGPGTRLTVL.

A word on this clonotype: Germline and junction disagree at one end, which may indicate a read error. This rearrangement joins TRBV20-1 to TRBJ2-5, with unresolved D. This CDR3 is built from 15 residues. CDR1 and CDR2 from the germline V gene are DFQATT and SNEGSKA (reference sequence). CDR3 sequence reads: CSARDESRYQKTQYF. DNA of the CDR3: TGCAGTGCTAGAGATGAAAGCCGCTACCAAAAGACCCAGTACTTC.

This clonotype has a handful of counts. The rearrangement links TRBV28 to TRBJ1-2; possible D gene TRBD1, 5 bases. Between the trimmed V and J ends, which lost 7 bases and 4 bases, there was a span of 19 bases. The germline gives CDR1 MDHEN, CDR2 SYDVKM. The CDR3 has 15 amino acids. The CDR3 bases are TGTGCCAGCAAGCGGGGCAGGGAATCTTCCTATGGCTACACCTTC. Translating it yields CASKRGRESSYGYTF.

This clonotype has only a few counts. The rearrangement uses TRBV28 and TRBJ2-3; D might be TRBD1 or TRBD2, each matching 6 bases. Deletions cut 4 bases from V and 3 bases from J, with 14 bases between. The CDR3 covers 15 residues. The germline V gene encodes CDR1 MDHEN and CDR2 SYDVKM. In DNA, the CDR3 is TGTGCCAGCAGTTCTCGGGGGCCCAGTACAGATACGCAGTATTTT. Amino acids: CASSSRGPSTDTQYF.

The CDR3 loop is CAISDVAGRTDTQYF. The CDR3 DNA is TGTGCCATCAGCGATGTAGCGGGCCGCACAGATACGCAGTATTTT. The gene calls are TRBV10-3 and TRBJ2-3; 7 positions agree with TRBD2. In germline, CDR1 is ENHRY, CDR2 SYGVKD. V shed 6 bases and J 1 base; nucleotides not matched to a gene: 7. The CDR3 has 15 amino acids.

This clonotype was found a few times. The CDR3 DNA reads as TGTGCCAGCAGCGTAATGGGGACTGAAGCTTTCTTT. Its protein product is CASSVMGTEAFF. The chain is built from TRBV9 and TRBJ1-1; D gene uncertain. V lost 1 base and J lost 5, with 6 bases in between. The germline V gene has CDR1 SGDLS and CDR2 YYNGEE. The CDR3 sequence is 12 residues long.

CDR3 bases: TGTGCCAGCAGGGGACAGTGGAAGACGTGGGGCTACAATGAGCAGTTCTTC. It encodes CASRGQWKTWGYNEQFF. This chain links TRBV28 with TRBJ2-5; 7 bases align to TRBD1. Matching the DNA end better, TRBJ2-1 makes the J call doubtful. Germline CDR1 reads MDHEN; CDR2 reads SYDVKM. This CDR3 is 17 amino acids long.

CDR3 nucleotide sequence: TGTGCCAGCAGCCTGACAGGGTTTGGGGGAAACATTCAGTACTTC. It specifies CASSLTGFGGNIQYF. The V call is TRBV7-2, the J call TRBJ2-4, with 7 bases matching TRBD1. CDR1 is SGHTA, CDR2 FQGNSA, per germline. The CDR3 contains 15 residues. Losses at the gene ends were 5 bases for V and 6 bases for J; bases not matched to a gene: 10.

The chain uses TRBV5-1 and TRBJ2-5; no clear D gene. The CDR3 sequence is 14 residues long. Trimming removed 2 bases at V and 5 bases at J, with 13 bases between. Per the germline V gene, CDR1 is SGHRS and CDR2 is YFSETQ. Here the CDR3 DNA reads TGCGCCAGCAGCTTCATTACGGTCCGGGAGACCCAGTACTTC. Protein: CASSFITVRETQYF.

V usage is TRBV7-8 and J usage is TRBJ2-7, with no clear D. Per the germline V gene, CDR1 is SGHVS and CDR2 is FQNEAQ. The germline V and J ends were trimmed by 5 bases and 3 bases, with 8 bases remaining between them. CDR3 length: 12 amino acids. CDR3 protein: CASSRLIYEQYF. The CDR3 bases are TGTGCCAGCAGCCGCCTCATCTACGAGCAGTACTTC.

This clonotype was picked up a small number of times. The chain recombines TRBV5-1 with TRBJ2-3; 7 positions match TRBD1. J was trimmed by 11 bases and V by 2 bases; bases with no gene match: 8. This CDR3 is built from 13 residues. Germline CDR1 reads SGHRS; CDR2 reads YFSETQ. Written as DNA, the CDR3 is TGCGCCAGCAGCTTAGACAGGGATCAGAAGCAGTATTTT. Its protein product is CASSLDRDQKQYF.

CDR3 region: CASSQDGGQSSYEQYF. CDR3 coding DNA: TGCGCCAGCAGCCAAGACGGGGGACAAAGCTCCTACGAGCAGTACTTC. The chain recombines TRBV4-1 with TRBJ2-7, with D perhaps TRBD1 or TRBD2 (6 bases each). Looked up from germline, CDR1 is MGHRA and CDR2 is YSYEKL. This CDR3 spans 16 amino acids. V lost 0 bases and J lost 0, with 12 bases in between.

The chain recombines TRBV7-2 with TRBJ1-2, with D perhaps matching TRBD1 (5 bases). Looked up from germline, CDR1 is SGHTA and CDR2 is FQGNSA. Trimming removed 5 bases from V and 4 bases from J, with 14 bases in between. There are 14 residues in the CDR3. CDR3 sequence: CASSPGGTGYGYTF. Here the CDR3 DNA reads TGTGCCAGCAGCCCTGGAGGGACCGGCTATGGCTACACCTTC.

This clonotype was seen a handful of times. V is TRBV5-1 and J is TRBJ2-7; no reliable D call. Trimming took 0 bases from V and 2 from J, leaving 9 bases between them. Germline-derived CDR1 and CDR2 are SGHRS and YFSETQ. The CDR3 runs 14 residues. Here the CDR3 DNA reads TGCGCCAGCAGCTTGGAGGACGGCGCCTACGAGCAGTACTTC. As protein: CASSLEDGAYEQYF.

The rearrangement uses TRBV29-1 and TRBJ2-7; 8 bases line up with TRBD1. Trimming at V came to 5 bases and at J to 3 bases, leaving 9 bases not matched to a gene. The CDR3 length is 14 residues. Germline CDR1 and CDR2: SQVTM and ANQGSEA. CDR3 bases: TGCAGCGTTCAGACGGACAGGGCCCTCTACGAGCAGTACTTC. Its protein is CSVQTDRALYEQYF.

The rearrangement uses TRBV4-2 and TRBJ2-3; tentative D call: TRBD2 (5 bases). V was pared by 0 bases and J by 1 base, with 14 bases between. The CDR3 sequence is 17 residues long. Germline V gene data show CDR1 as LGHNA and CDR2 as YNFKEQ. The DNA of the CDR3 is TGTGCCAGCAGCCAAGATGAGGCTAGCAGACGCACAGATACGCAGTATTTT. Its translation is CASSQDEASRRTDTQYF.

The chain employs TRBV12-3 or TRBV12-4 and TRBJ2-7; the D gene is possibly TRBD2 (5 bases). The CDR3 contains 15 residues. Between the trimmed V and J ends, which lost 5 bases and 3 bases, there was a span of 17 bases. The CDR3 protein is CASSAVPDSIYEQYF. The CDR3, as DNA: TGTGCCAGCAGTGCGGTACCGGACTCTATCTACGAGCAGTACTTC.

This clonotype came up many times. CDR3 in DNA: TGTGCCAGCAGTGAATCTAGACAGGGGCTTGGGAACGAGCAGTACTTC. Translated, it gives CASSESRQGLGNEQYF. The chain has TRBV6-1 and TRBJ2-7; 8 bases agree with TRBD1. The CDR3 runs 16 residues. Germline lookup yields CDR1 MNHNS and CDR2 SASEGT. The J segment lost 5 bases and the V segment lost 2 bases, leaving 11 bases of the junction unmatched.

The J gene is TRBJ2-5, the V gene TRBV7-8; tentatively, D is TRBD1 (5 bases). The DNA end favors TRBJ2-7, so the J call may be wrong. The CDR3 has 14 residues. Germline CDR1 and CDR2: SGHVS and FQNEAQ. The CDR3 region has the DNA TGTGCCAGCAGCCCGCAGGGTCGCTCCTACGAGCAGTACTTC. It is translated as CASSPQGRSYEQYF.